Presented here are 32 T cell receptor beta chains from one specimen sequenced in a study of cytomegalovirus exposure and HLA in healthy donors. Vbeta (60) and Jbeta (13) primers were used in the PCR. The data were produced by immunoSEQ multiplex PCR, yet TCRdb's version contains in-frame clones alone and is incomplete. In total, the table holds about 150,000 clones. Sequencing input: PBMCs. Source of these receptors: a woman aged 45-65 years in good health and CMV-seronegative.

The gene calls are TRBV14 and TRBJ2-1, with D unresolved. V was clipped by 1 base and J by 8 bases, with 3 bases between them. CDR3 size: 11 residues. Looked up from germline, CDR1 is SGHDN and CDR2 is FVKESK. CDR3 bases: TGTGCCAGCAGCCAAGTAGATGAGCAGTTCTTC. It is translated as CASSQVDEQFF.

V gene TRBV9 combines with J gene TRBJ2-1; possible D gene TRBD2, 5 bases. The V gene's germline CDR1 is SGDLS and CDR2 YYNGEE. The CDR3 loop spans 15 amino acids. V was cut by 3 bases and J by 1 base, with 11 bases left in between. Here the CDR3 reads CASSAPGGSYNEQFF. The CDR3 DNA is TGTGCCAGCAGCGCCCCCGGAGGATCCTACAATGAGCAGTTCTTC.

V is TRBV15 and J is TRBJ1-2; D possibly corresponds to TRBD1 (5 bases). Trimming left V 0 bases short and J 4 bases short, with 18 bases between. Germline V gene data show CDR1 as LNHNV and CDR2 as YYDKDF (reference sequence). This CDR3 region has 17 residues. CDR3 nucleotides: TGTGCCACCAGCAGAGAGTCCCGACAGCCCTCTCGCTATGGCTACACCTTC. As protein: CATSRESRQPSRYGYTF.

V is TRBV5-1 and J is TRBJ1-6; TRBD1 aligns across 9 bases. Looked up from germline, CDR1 is SGHRS and CDR2 is YFSETQ. V dropped 4 bases and J dropped 5; count of bases not matched to a gene: 4. The CDR3 runs 15 residues. The CDR3 sequence: CASSPGQGDNSPLHF. The CDR3 nucleotides read TGCGCCAGCAGCCCGGGACAGGGAGATAATTCACCCCTCCACTTT.

The chain has TRBV25-1 and TRBJ2-7, with 8 bases lining up with TRBD1. Germline-derived CDR1 and CDR2 are MGHDK and SYGVNS. The CDR3 consists of 17 residues. The J segment lost 0 bases and the V segment lost 1 base, leaving 8 bases of the junction unmatched. CDR3 sequence reads: CASSELGQGRSSYEQYF. Written as DNA, the CDR3 is TGTGCCAGCAGTGAATTAGGACAGGGTAGGAGCTCCTACGAGCAGTACTTC.

Here the CDR3 DNA reads TGTGCCAGCAGTTCCTTCGGACTGATCTATGGCTACACCTTC. Its translation: CASSSFGLIYGYTF. The chain uses TRBV28 and TRBJ1-2; D gene ambiguous. Germline lookup yields CDR1 MDHEN and CDR2 SYDVKM. The CDR3 covers 14 residues. The V end was cut by 4 bases, the J end by 4 bases, with 13 bases between.

The chain recombines TRBV10-1 with TRBJ2-2; possible D gene TRBD2, 6 bases. The CDR3 runs 14 residues. CDR1 and CDR2 from the germline V gene are WNHNN and SYGVQD (reference sequence). Trimming cost V 8 bases and J 3 bases, with 13 bases left between them. Here the CDR3 DNA reads TGCGCCAGCGTTGGGGGGTGTTACACCGGGGAGCTGTTTTTT. Translation: CASVGGCYTGELFF.

The chain couples TRBV13 to TRBJ2-5, with D unclear. TRBJ2-7 explains the end of the DNA better; the J call may be wrong. CDR1 PRHDT and CDR2 FYEKMQ come from the germline V gene (reference sequence). This CDR3 is built from 11 residues. CDR3 sequence reads: CASSSSYEQYF. CDR3 DNA sequence: TGTGCCAGCAGTTCCTCCTACGAGCAGTACTTC.

The chain is built from TRBV4-1 and TRBJ2-6; TRBD2 agrees at 8 bases. The CDR3 is 19 residues long. V trimming: 9 bases; J trimming: 4 bases; junction bases outside the gene matches: 20. The germline V gene has CDR1 MGHRA and CDR2 YSYEKL. CDR3: CASQLASGRSEVGANVLTF. In DNA, the CDR3 is TGCGCCAGTCAATTGGCTAGCGGGCGGTCTGAAGTCGGGGCCAACGTCCTGACTTTC.

The chain is built from TRBV7-9 and TRBJ1-6; no firm D call. This CDR3 is built from 13 residues. Trimming cost V 8 bases and J 7 bases, with 12 bases left between them. Looked up from germline, CDR1 is SEHNR and CDR2 is FQNEAQ (reference sequence). The CDR3 reads CASSRDGNSPLHF. The CDR3 DNA reads TGTGCCAGCTCCCGAGACGGGAATTCACCCCTCCACTTT. Using reference TRBV7-9 and TRBJ1-6 for the parts outside the CDR3, the full variable domain is DTGVSQNPRHKITKRGQNVTFRCDPISEHNRLYWYRQTLGQGPEFLTYFQNEAQLEKSRLLSDRFSAERPKGSFSTLEIQRTEQGDSAMYLCASSRDGNSPLHFGNGTRLTVT.

The rearrangement links TRBV25-1 to TRBJ1-1; the D gene is possibly TRBD1 (6 bases). The germline V gene encodes CDR1 MGHDK and CDR2 SYGVNS. The CDR3 length is 13 residues. Trimming removed 5 bases from V and 6 bases from J, with 13 bases in between. The CDR3 loop is CASSITGQAEAFF. The CDR3 region has the DNA TGTGCCAGCAGTATAACAGGGCAGGCTGAAGCTTTCTTT. The full variable domain, completed using reference TRBV25-1 and TRBJ1-1, is EADIYQTPRYLVIGTGKKITLECSQTMGHDKMYWYQQDPGMELHLIHYSYGVNSTEKGDLSSESTVSRIRTEHFPLTLESARPSHTSQYLCASSITGQAEAFFGQGTRLTVV.

The chain is built from TRBV30 and TRBJ2-5; 7 bases align to TRBD2. Judging by the DNA end, TRBJ2-7 fits better; the J call may be wrong. CDR3 length: 14 residues. CDR1 is GTSNPN, CDR2 SVGIG, per germline (reference sequence). The CDR3 sequence: CAWSQPGLRAEQYF. The CDR3 DNA follows: TGTGCCTGGTCTCAACCGGGACTACGTGCCGAGCAGTACTTC.

The chain couples TRBV29-1 to TRBJ2-5; weak D call: TRBD1 (6 bases). V was pared by 6 bases and J by 3 bases, with 14 bases between. CDR1 and CDR2 (germline): SQVTM, ANQGSEA. CDR3 size: 13 residues. The CDR3 DNA sequence: TGCAGCGTGCGGAATACAGGGAAAGAGACCCAGTACTTC. It yields the protein CSVRNTGKETQYF. The full variable domain, its missing parts supplied by reference TRBV29-1 and TRBJ2-5, is SAVISQKPSRDICQRGTSLTIQCQVDSQVTMMFWYRQQPGQSLTLIATANQGSEATYESGFVIDKFPISRPNLTFSTLTVSNMSPEDSSIYLCSVRNTGKETQYFGPGTRLLVL.

V is TRBV5-1 and J is TRBJ1-2; possible D gene TRBD1, 5 bases. This CDR3 has 13 residues. From germline, CDR1 is SGHRS and CDR2 YFSETQ. V was clipped by 6 bases and J by 5 bases, with 14 bases between them. The DNA for the CDR3 is TGCGCCAGCACCTCGGGGGGTGGGTATGGCTACACCTTC. This translates into CASTSGGGYGYTF.

The rearrangement uses TRBV6-5 and TRBJ2-5; 9 bases map to TRBD2. The end of the DNA fits TRBJ2-7 better, so the J call may be wrong. Germline V gives CDR1 MNHEY, CDR2 SVGAGI. This CDR3 has 15 residues. The CDR3: CASSYLAGISYEQYF. The CDR3 region has the DNA TGTGCCAGCAGTTACCTAGCGGGGATCTCCTACGAGCAGTACTTC.

The chain combines TRBV28 with TRBJ1-5; D ambiguous. The CDR3 has 15 residues. Germline V lookup: CDR1 MDHEN, CDR2 SYDVKM. The germline V and J ends were trimmed by 3 bases and 10 bases, with 19 bases remaining between them. CDR3 amino acids: CASSLVVGQPSPQHF. The CDR3 DNA reads as TGTGCCAGCAGTTTGGTGGTTGGGCAGCCCAGCCCCCAGCATTTT.

CDR3 residues: CASSPGAYEQYF. The CDR3 DNA is TGTGCCAGCAGCCCGGGGGCCTACGAGCAGTACTTC. The chain has TRBV7-3 and TRBJ2-7; D possibly corresponds to TRBD2 (6 bases). Germline lookup yields CDR1 SGHTA and CDR2 FQGTGA. V lost 5 bases, J lost 2 bases, and 7 bases lay in between. The CDR3 sequence is 12 residues long.

The chain combines TRBV4-1 with TRBJ1-4; unclear D gene. Trimming stripped 4 bases from V and 4 bases from J, with 7 bases between. The CDR3 is 13 amino acids. CDR1 and CDR2 from the germline V gene are MGHRA and YSYEKL. In nucleotides, the CDR3 is TGCGCCAGCAGCCGGCGGCTTAATGAAAAACTGTTTTTT. Translating gives CASSRRLNEKLFF.

The V gene is TRBV6-5, the J gene TRBJ1-1, with D possibly matching TRBD1 (5 bases). Trimming stripped 2 bases from V and 4 bases from J, with 11 bases between. The length of the CDR3 is 14 residues. CDR1 and CDR2 (germline): MNHEY, SVGAGI. CDR3 protein: CASSYRRGVTEAFF. Written as DNA, the CDR3 is TGTGCCAGCAGTTACCGACGGGGGGTCACTGAAGCTTTCTTT.

This chain connects TRBV9 to TRBJ1-5; D is perhaps TRBD1 (6 bases). Germline CDR1 and CDR2: SGDLS and YYNGEE. Deletions cut 2 bases from V and 6 bases from J, with 15 bases between. The CDR3 length is 15 residues. The DNA for the CDR3 is TGTGCCAGCAGCGTTGGCAGGGGTTCGGGTCAGCCCCAGCATTTT. Its translation is CASSVGRGSGQPQHF.

This chain joins TRBV6-6 and TRBJ1-5, with 10 positions matching TRBD1. Germline lookup yields CDR1 MNHNY and CDR2 SVGAGI (reference sequence). The CDR3 is 15 amino acids. The J segment lost 1 base and the V segment lost 6 bases, leaving 3 bases of the junction unmatched. The CDR3 is CASSRDRGSNQPQHF. CDR3 in DNA: TGTGCCAGCAGCAGGGACAGGGGAAGCAATCAGCCCCAGCATTTT.

The chain is built from TRBV5-1 and TRBJ2-2; 11 bases align to TRBD2. CDR1 is SGHRS, CDR2 YFSETQ, per germline. J was trimmed by 3 bases and V by 3 bases; bases with no gene match: 4. The CDR3 totals 16 residues. The CDR3 region has the DNA TGCGCCAGCAGCTCTGCTAGCGGGGGGCACACCGGGGAGCTGTTTTTT. Its protein product is CASSSASGGHTGELFF. The whole variable domain, filled in from reference TRBV5-1 and TRBJ2-2, reads KAGVTQTPRYLIKTRGQQVTLSCSPISGHRSVSWYQQTPGQGLQFLFEYFSETQRNKGNFPGRFSGRQFSNSRSEMNVSTLELGDSALYLCASSSASGGHTGELFFGEGSRLTVL.

This sequence joins TRBV2 and TRBJ2-7, with a tentative D call TRBD2 (6 bases). Germline loops: CDR1 SNHLY, CDR2 FYNNEI. This CDR3 is built from 13 residues. The V and J ends lost 5 bases and 4 bases respectively, with 12 bases between them. The CDR3 sequence: CASSTGGWYEQYF. As DNA, the CDR3 is TGTGCCAGCAGTACCGGGGGTTGGTACGAGCAGTACTTC. Together with reference TRBV2 and TRBJ2-7, the CDR3 gives the full variable domain: EPEVTQTPSHQVTQMGQEVILRCVPISNHLYFYWYRQILGQKVEFLVSFYNNEISEKSEIFDDQFSVERPDGSNFTLKIRSTKLEDSAMYFCASSTGGWYEQYFGPGTRLTVT.

The chain employs TRBV28 and TRBJ1-5, with D possibly being TRBD1 (6 bases). Germline CDR1 is MDHEN and CDR2 is SYDVKM. The CDR3 contains 14 residues. V lost 5 bases and J 3 bases, leaving 11 bases between the germline ends. CDR3 loop: CASSPGQLNQPQHF. CDR3 in DNA: TGTGCCAGCAGTCCCGGACAGCTCAATCAGCCCCAGCATTTT.

The genes are TRBV28 and TRBJ2-7; TRBD1 matches 10 bases. This CDR3 spans 15 amino acids. Germline CDR1 is MDHEN and CDR2 is SYDVKM. V shed 6 bases, J shed 1 base, and the junction held 6 bases outside the gene matches. The CDR3, as DNA: TGTGCCAGCAGCCCGCCGGGACAGGGGTCCTACGAGCAGTACTTC. Translating gives CASSPPGQGSYEQYF.

The chain recombines TRBV10-1 with TRBJ2-2; no clear D. The CDR3 consists of 10 residues. V gave up 8 bases and J gave up 7 bases, with 5 bases separating them. CDR1 and CDR2 from the germline V gene are WNHNN and SYGVQD (reference sequence). CDR3 loop: CASWSGELFF. Written as DNA, the CDR3 is TGCGCCAGCTGGAGCGGGGAGCTGTTTTTT.

The gene calls are TRBV19 and TRBJ1-1; 8 bases map to TRBD1. The V gene end was trimmed by 0 bases and the J gene end by 0 bases; junction bases not matched to a gene: 9. CDR3 length: 18 residues. Germline lookup yields CDR1 LNHDA and CDR2 SQIVND (reference sequence). For the CDR3, the DNA is TGTGCCAGTAGTATAGACCCGGACAGGGTAGAGGTGAACACTGAAGCTTTCTTT. This encodes CASSIDPDRVEVNTEAFF.

The V and J genes are TRBV7-2 and TRBJ1-5, with a possible D match to TRBD1 (6 bases). Between the trimmed V and J ends, which lost 1 base and 2 bases, there was a span of 9 bases. The CDR3 totals 15 residues. Germline-derived CDR1 and CDR2 are SGHTA and FQGNSA. The CDR3 DNA reads TGTGCCAGCAGCTTAGAAGGGGGTGGCAATCAGCCCCAGCATTTT. Protein product: CASSLEGGGNQPQHF.

This rearrangement joins TRBV6-1 to TRBJ1-3; D gene unclear. The CDR3 has 13 amino acids. V was cut by 8 bases and J by 0 bases, with 8 bases left in between. Germline assignment: CDR1 MNHNS and CDR2 SASEGT. The CDR3 loop is CASAWSSGNTIYF. DNA of the CDR3: TGTGCCAGCGCCTGGAGCTCTGGAAACACCATATATTTT.

J is TRBJ2-3 and V is TRBV27; unclear D gene. Germline values: CDR1 MNHEY, CDR2 SMNVEV (reference sequence). The CDR3 is made up of 15 amino acids. Trimming took off 1 base at V and 4 bases at J, with 12 bases between the two ends. The CDR3 sequence is CASSLWWQFADTQYF. Written as DNA, the CDR3 is TGTGCCAGCAGTTTATGGTGGCAATTCGCAGATACGCAGTATTTT.

The V call is TRBV7-9, the J call TRBJ1-6; D gene uncertain. The CDR3 covers 14 residues. CDR1 is SEHNR, CDR2 FQNEAQ, per germline (reference sequence). Trimming removed 1 base at V and 7 bases at J, with 8 bases between. CDR3 DNA: TGTGCCAGCAGCTTAGTCCCGGAGAATTCACCCCTCCACTTT. It translates to CASSLVPENSPLHF.

This chain joins TRBV9 and TRBJ2-2; 7 bases map to TRBD2. Germline lookup yields CDR1 SGDLS and CDR2 YYNGEE. After removal of 0 bases from V and 6 bases from J, the junction contained 8 bases not matched to a gene. CDR3 length: 16 residues. CDR3 DNA: TGTGCCAGCAGCGTAGTACTAAGCGGGACTGCCGGGGAGCTGTTTTTT. The encoded protein is CASSVVLSGTAGELFF.